Shown below are 22 T cell receptor beta chains from a single sample sequenced in a study of T cell repertoires in cytomegalovirus infection. These receptors are not linked to any known antigen. TCRdb ran MiXCR on the reads and lists one entry per CDR3 protein. There are around 900,000 distinct CDR3 sequences in the sample; around 29% occur only once, and over 11% lies in the top ten. This specimen consisted of cultured CD8+ T cells from PBMCs, obtained from culture after CMV antigen stimulation. These receptors originate from a human donor in good health (CMV status not recorded). Some clones in this sample may be carry-over from other donors' samples.

The J gene is TRBJ1-4, the V gene TRBV28; perhaps TRBD1 as D (6 bases). V was pared by 7 bases and J by 5 bases, with 14 bases between. The CDR3 is 14 residues long. The germline CDR1 and CDR2 sequences are MDHEN and SYDVKM. DNA of the CDR3: TGTGCCAGCACTCCTCAGGGGTGGAATGAAAAACTGTTTTTT. Its protein product is CASTPQGWNEKLFF.

V is TRBV28 and J is TRBJ2-5; 11 bases are a match to TRBD1. The V and J ends lost 7 bases and 4 bases, in that order; junction bases with no gene match: 5. The CDR3 runs 14 residues. CDR1 and CDR2 (germline): MDHEN, SYDVKM. The CDR3 bases are TGTGCCAGCAATACCGGGACAGGGGGAGAGACCCAGTACTTC. Translated, it gives CASNTGTGGETQYF.

This clonotype was recorded a few times. The rearrangement joins TRBV7-6 to TRBJ2-2; D remains ambiguous. Trimming cost V 1 base and J 8 bases, with 5 bases left between them. CDR3 length: 12 amino acids. Germline V lookup: CDR1 SGHVS, CDR2 FNYEAQ. CDR3 sequence reads: CASSLVEGELFF. CDR3 in DNA: TGTGCCAGCAGCTTAGTTGAGGGGGAGCTGTTTTTT.

The V and J genes are TRBV27 and TRBJ1-1; 9 nucleotides line up with TRBD1. CDR3 length equals 15 residues. Germline V CDR1 and CDR2: MNHEY, SMNVEV (reference sequence). The V segment lost 7 bases and the J segment 3 bases; nucleotides outside the gene matches: 9. The CDR3 DNA is TGTGCCAGCACCCGCTCGGGACAGGGACACACTGAAGCTTTCTTT. Amino acid sequence: CASTRSGQGHTEAFF.

This clonotype was seen a handful of times. The chain has TRBV7-9 and TRBJ1-2; TRBD1 matches at 7 bases. V lost 5 bases to trimming and J lost 4 bases; unmatched junction nucleotides: 10. Germline V gene lookup returns CDR1 SEHNR and CDR2 FQNEAQ (reference sequence). There are 15 residues in the CDR3. The CDR3 protein is CASSPTGAPSYGYTF. The CDR3 DNA reads TGTGCCAGCAGCCCCACAGGGGCGCCGAGCTATGGCTACACCTTC.

In its sample, this clonotype was seen a few times. The J gene is TRBJ2-7, the V gene TRBV18; TRBD1 matches at 7 bases. The CDR3 runs to 14 residues. V trimming: 2 bases; J trimming: 5 bases; junction bases outside the gene matches: 6. The V gene's germline CDR1 is KGHSH and CDR2 LQKENI. CDR3: CASSPAKGTDEQYV. In DNA form, the CDR3 reads TGTGCCAGCTCACCAGCGAAAGGGACAGACGAGCAGTACGTC.

This clonotype has a handful of counts. This chain joins TRBV5-1 and TRBJ2-1; D tentatively fits TRBD1 or TRBD2 (6 bases each). Trimming took 4 bases from V and 4 from J, leaving 18 bases between them. The CDR3 is made up of 16 amino acids. Germline assignment: CDR1 SGHRS and CDR2 YFSETQ. In DNA form, the CDR3 reads TGCGCCAGCAGCCCCGGGGGCAGCGGCCCATACAATGAGCAGTTCTTC. Encoded protein: CASSPGGSGPYNEQFF.

This clonotype was counted at least ten times. The chain uses TRBV7-9 and TRBJ2-3; 11 bases are a match to TRBD2. Unmatched junction bases numbered 11, after V lost 4 bases and J lost 11 bases. CDR1 is SEHNR and CDR2 is FQNEAQ in the germline V gene (reference sequence). The CDR3 length is 15 residues. In DNA, the CDR3 is TGTGCCAGCAGCTCTGCTAGCGGGGGGACCATCCGGCAGTATTTT. Protein product: CASSSASGGTIRQYF.

In the case of this clonotype: A read error may account for a junction end that differs from germline. This chain joins TRBV6-8 and TRBJ1-2; tentative D call: TRBD1 (5 bases). CDR1 and CDR2 (germline): MNHGY, SAAAGT. The CDR3 sequence is 13 residues long. For the CDR3, the DNA is TGTACCAGCAGTTCGGGGCTAGCCTATGGCTACACCTTC. Translating gives CTSSSGLAYGYTF.

The sample holds a few counts of this clonotype. V gene TRBV19 combines with J gene TRBJ2-5, with D perhaps TRBD2 (5 bases). The V and J ends lost 5 bases and 1 base respectively, with 14 bases between them. Per germline, CDR1 LNHDA and CDR2 SQIVND (reference sequence). The CDR3 is 15 amino acids. This CDR3 reads CASSDWSGIQETQYF. DNA of the CDR3: TGTGCCAGTAGTGACTGGTCCGGGATCCAAGAGACCCAGTACTTC.

There are a few counts of this clonotype. The J gene is TRBJ1-2, the V gene TRBV20-1; TRBD1 might be the D (5 bases). The CDR3 extends over 13 amino acids. Germline assignment: CDR1 DFQATT and CDR2 SNEGSKA (reference sequence). V dropped 3 bases and J dropped 8 bases, with 16 bases sitting between them. CDR3 in amino acids: CSARGLIPGGYTF. The CDR3 DNA follows: TGCAGTGCTAGGGGACTGATCCCGGGGGGCTACACCTTC.

The CDR3 is CASRGGDSPLHF. CDR3 bases: TGTGCCAGCAGAGGGGGTGATTCACCCCTCCACTTT. The chain employs TRBV7-3 and TRBJ1-6, with a possible D match to TRBD1 (6 bases). This CDR3 region has 12 residues. Trimming pared 6 bases from V and 8 bases from J, leaving 8 bases between. Germline values: CDR1 SGHTA, CDR2 FQGTGA.

This clonotype was recorded a few times. This chain connects TRBV10-3 to TRBJ1-2; TRBD1 aligns across 9 bases. The germline V gene encodes CDR1 ENHRY and CDR2 SYGVKD. Trimming at V came to 1 base and at J to 8 bases, leaving 8 bases not matched to a gene. The CDR3 has 15 residues. The CDR3 sequence is CAISELRTGERGYTF. CDR3 DNA: TGTGCCATCAGTGAGTTAAGGACAGGGGAGCGAGGCTACACCTTC.

The rearrangement joins TRBV20-1 to TRBJ2-1, with TRBD2 matching 9 bases. This CDR3 is built from 16 residues. Germline CDR1 and CDR2: DFQATT and SNEGSKA (reference sequence). Trimming took 3 bases from V and 9 from J; bases not matched to a gene: 15. This CDR3 reads CSASDLSGGQLGEQFF. In DNA, the CDR3 is TGCAGTGCTAGTGATCTAAGCGGGGGGCAACTCGGTGAGCAGTTCTTC.

The chain is built from TRBV12-3 or TRBV12-4 and TRBJ2-3, with a weak D call TRBD2 (5 bases). The CDR3 is made up of 11 amino acids. The V end was cut by 4 bases, the J end by 7 bases, with 6 bases between. The CDR3 coding sequence is TGTGCCAGCAGTTGGGAGAATACGCAGTATTTT. Translation: CASSWENTQYF.

This clonotype was seen more than once but under ten times. A read error may account for a junction end that differs from germline. This rearrangement joins TRBV7-3 to TRBJ2-1; 7 nucleotides agree with TRBD2. This CDR3 region has 14 residues. Per germline, CDR1 SGHTA and CDR2 FQGTGA. CDR3 in DNA: TGTGCCAGGTCGACTAGCCCGACCTACAGTGAGCAGTTCTTC. The encoded protein is CARSTSPTYSEQFF.

V and J are TRBV20-1 and TRBJ1-5, with 8 bases aligning to TRBD1. The trim removed 6 bases at V and 7 bases at J, leaving 11 bases unmatched. Germline V lookup: CDR1 DFQATT, CDR2 SNEGSKA (reference sequence). The CDR3 runs 14 residues. The CDR3 is CSATTGAGWQPQHF. The CDR3 coding sequence is TGCAGTGCCACGACAGGGGCCGGGTGGCAGCCCCAGCATTTT.

This sequence joins TRBV4-1 and TRBJ2-4; D is perhaps TRBD2 (5 bases). Germline CDR1 is MGHRA and CDR2 is YSYEKL. The V end was cut by 2 bases, the J end by 2 bases, with 10 bases between. There are 15 residues in the CDR3. CDR3 protein: CASSQYSGTKNIQYF. The CDR3, as DNA: TGCGCCAGCAGCCAATATTCGGGAACCAAAAACATTCAGTACTTC.

The chain recombines TRBV6-2 or TRBV6-3 with TRBJ2-7; 12 bases match TRBD2. J was trimmed by 2 bases and V by 5 bases; bases with no gene match: 4. The germline V gene encodes CDR1 MNHEY and CDR2 SVGEGT. This CDR3 is 15 amino acids long. The CDR3 sequence: CASSRLAGETYEQYV. CDR3 bases: TGTGCCAGCAGTAGACTAGCGGGGGAGACCTACGAGCAGTACGTC.

J is TRBJ1-1 and V is TRBV6-2 or TRBV6-3; TRBD1 might be the D (6 bases). Germline assignment: CDR1 MNHEY and CDR2 SVGEGT. Deletions cut 2 bases from V and 5 bases from J, with 9 bases between. The CDR3 is 13 amino acids. The CDR3 protein is CASSYQGPTEAFF. The CDR3 nucleotides are TGTGCCAGCAGTTACCAGGGGCCTACTGAAGCTTTCTTT.

The table lists this clonotype with a few counts. The rearrangement uses TRBV6-5 and TRBJ2-2; 7 bases are a match to TRBD2. Germline CDR1 and CDR2: MNHEY and SVGAGI. V was pared by 2 bases and J by 3 bases, with 12 bases of the junction left unmatched. The length of the CDR3 is 18 residues. CDR3 sequence (DNA): TGTGCCAGCAGTTACGGGGCTCCGCAGCGGGGTTACACCGGGGAGCTGTTTTTT. Protein: CASSYGAPQRGYTGELFF.

J is TRBJ2-7 and V is TRBV7-4, with TRBD1 identical over 8 bases. V trimming: 3 bases; J trimming: 2 bases; junction bases outside the gene matches: 6. This CDR3 spans 15 amino acids. CDR1 and CDR2 (germline): SGHVT, SQSDAQ. The CDR3 nucleotides are TGTGCCAGCAGCTTTATAGGACAGGGAGCCTACGAGCAGTACTTC. Translated, it gives CASSFIGQGAYEQYF.